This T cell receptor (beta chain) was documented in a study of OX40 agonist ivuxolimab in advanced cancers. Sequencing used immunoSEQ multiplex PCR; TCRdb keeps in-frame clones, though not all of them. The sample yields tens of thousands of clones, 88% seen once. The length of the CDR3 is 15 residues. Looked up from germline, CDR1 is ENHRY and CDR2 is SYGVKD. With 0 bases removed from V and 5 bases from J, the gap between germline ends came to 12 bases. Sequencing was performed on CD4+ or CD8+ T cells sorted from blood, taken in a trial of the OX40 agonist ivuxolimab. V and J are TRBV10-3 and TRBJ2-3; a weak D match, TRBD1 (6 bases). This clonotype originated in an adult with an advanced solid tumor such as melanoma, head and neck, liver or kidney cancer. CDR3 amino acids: CAISESADSGDTQYF. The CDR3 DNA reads TGTGCCATCAGTGAGTCCGCGGACAGCGGAGATACGCAGTATTTT.